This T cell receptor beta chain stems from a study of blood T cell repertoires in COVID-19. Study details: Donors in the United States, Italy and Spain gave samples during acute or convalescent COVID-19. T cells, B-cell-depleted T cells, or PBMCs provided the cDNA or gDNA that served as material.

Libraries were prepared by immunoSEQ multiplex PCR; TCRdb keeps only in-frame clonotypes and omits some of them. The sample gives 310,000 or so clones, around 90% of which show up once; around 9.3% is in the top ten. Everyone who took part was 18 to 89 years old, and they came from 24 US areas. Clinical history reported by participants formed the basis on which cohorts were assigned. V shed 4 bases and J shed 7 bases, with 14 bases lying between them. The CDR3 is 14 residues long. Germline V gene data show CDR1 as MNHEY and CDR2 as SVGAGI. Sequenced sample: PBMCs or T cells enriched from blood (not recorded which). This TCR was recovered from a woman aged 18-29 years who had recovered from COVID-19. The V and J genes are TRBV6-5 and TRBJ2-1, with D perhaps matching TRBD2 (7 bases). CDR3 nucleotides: TGTGCCAGCAGTTGGAGGGAGGGGGTGAATGAGCAGTTCTTC. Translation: CASSWREGVNEQFF.